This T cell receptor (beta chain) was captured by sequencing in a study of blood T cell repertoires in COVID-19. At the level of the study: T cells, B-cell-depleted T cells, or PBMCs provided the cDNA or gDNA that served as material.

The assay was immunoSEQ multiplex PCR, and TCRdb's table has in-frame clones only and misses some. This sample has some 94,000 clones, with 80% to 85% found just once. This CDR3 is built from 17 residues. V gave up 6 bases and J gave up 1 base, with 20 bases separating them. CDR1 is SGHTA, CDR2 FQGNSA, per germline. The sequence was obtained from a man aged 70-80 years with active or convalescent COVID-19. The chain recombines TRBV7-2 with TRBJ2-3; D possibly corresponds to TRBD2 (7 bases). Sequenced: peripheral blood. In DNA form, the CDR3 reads TGTGCCAGCAGTCCTCCCCGGGGGGCTAGCGGCACAGATACGCAGTATTTT. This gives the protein CASSPPRGASGTDTQYF.